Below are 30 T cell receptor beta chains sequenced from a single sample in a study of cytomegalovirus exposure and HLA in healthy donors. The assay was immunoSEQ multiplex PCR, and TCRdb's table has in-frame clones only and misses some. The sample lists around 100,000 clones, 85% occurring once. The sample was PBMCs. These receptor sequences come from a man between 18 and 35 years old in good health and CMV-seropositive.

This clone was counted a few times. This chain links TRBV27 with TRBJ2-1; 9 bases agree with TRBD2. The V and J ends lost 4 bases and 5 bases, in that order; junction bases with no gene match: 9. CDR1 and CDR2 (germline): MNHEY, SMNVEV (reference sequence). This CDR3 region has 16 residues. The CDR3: CASSSISGRAHNEQFF. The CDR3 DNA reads TGTGCCAGCAGTTCCATTAGCGGGAGAGCCCACAATGAGCAGTTCTTC.

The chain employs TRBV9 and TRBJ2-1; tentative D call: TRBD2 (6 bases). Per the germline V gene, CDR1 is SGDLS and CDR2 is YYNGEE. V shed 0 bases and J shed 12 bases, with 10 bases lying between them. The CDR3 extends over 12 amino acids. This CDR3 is CASSVGGGTQFF. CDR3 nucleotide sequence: TGTGCCAGCAGCGTAGGAGGCGGGACGCAGTTCTTC.

CDR3 protein: CAWSSGQLYEQYF. The CDR3 DNA reads as TGTGCCTGGAGTTCGGGACAGCTCTACGAGCAGTACTTC. J is TRBJ2-7 and V is TRBV30; 7 bases map to TRBD1. Per the germline V gene, CDR1 is GTSNPN and CDR2 is SVGIG (reference sequence). The J segment lost 3 bases and the V segment lost 2 bases, leaving 4 bases of the junction unmatched. The CDR3 loop spans 13 amino acids. The whole variable domain, filled in from reference TRBV30 and TRBJ2-7, reads SQTIHQWPATLVQPVGSPLSLECTVEGTSNPNLYWYRQAAGRGLQLLFYSVGIGQISSEVPQNLSASRPQDRQFILSSKKLLLSDSGFYLCAWSSGQLYEQYFGPGTRLTVT.

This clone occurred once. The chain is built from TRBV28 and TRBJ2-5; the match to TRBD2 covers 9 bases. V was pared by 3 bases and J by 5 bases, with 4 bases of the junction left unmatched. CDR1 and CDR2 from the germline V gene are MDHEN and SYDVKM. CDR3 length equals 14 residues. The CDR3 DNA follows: TGTGCCAGCAGTTTGGCGGGGGGGAGGGAGACCCAGTACTTC. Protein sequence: CASSLAGGRETQYF. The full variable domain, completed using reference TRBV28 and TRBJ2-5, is DVKVTQSSRYLVKRTGEKVFLECVQDMDHENMFWYRQDPGLGLRLIYFSYDVKMKEKGDIPEGYSVSREKKERFSLILESASTNQTSMYLCASSLAGGRETQYFGPGTRLLVL.

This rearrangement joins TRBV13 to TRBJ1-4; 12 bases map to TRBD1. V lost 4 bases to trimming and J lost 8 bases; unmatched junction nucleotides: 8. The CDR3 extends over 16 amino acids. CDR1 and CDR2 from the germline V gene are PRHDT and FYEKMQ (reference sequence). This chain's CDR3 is CASSSSGTGGFEKLFF. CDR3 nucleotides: TGTGCCAGCAGCTCATCCGGGACAGGGGGCTTCGAAAAACTGTTTTTT.

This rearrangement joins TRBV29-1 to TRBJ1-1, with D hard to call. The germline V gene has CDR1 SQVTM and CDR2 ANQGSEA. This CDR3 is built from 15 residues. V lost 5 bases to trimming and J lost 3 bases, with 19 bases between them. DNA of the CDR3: TGCAGCGTTAGAGGGCCATGGCGCCTCGACACTGAAGCTTTCTTT. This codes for CSVRGPWRLDTEAFF.

CDR3 region: CASSPTRSGQPQHF. The CDR3 DNA follows: TGTGCCAGCAGCCCCACGAGGTCCGGACAGCCCCAGCATTTT. This chain joins TRBV28 and TRBJ1-5, with D hard to call. Germline CDR1 and CDR2: MDHEN and SYDVKM. V shed 6 bases and J shed 7 bases, with 16 bases lying between them. The length of the CDR3 is 14 residues.

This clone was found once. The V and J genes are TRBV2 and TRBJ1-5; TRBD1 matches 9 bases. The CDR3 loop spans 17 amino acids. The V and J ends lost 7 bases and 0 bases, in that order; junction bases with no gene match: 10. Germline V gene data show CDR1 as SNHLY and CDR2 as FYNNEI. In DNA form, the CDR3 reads TGTGCCAGCACTGGACAGGGGTCGAGCGATAGCAATCAGCCCCAGCATTTT. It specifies CASTGQGSSDSNQPQHF.

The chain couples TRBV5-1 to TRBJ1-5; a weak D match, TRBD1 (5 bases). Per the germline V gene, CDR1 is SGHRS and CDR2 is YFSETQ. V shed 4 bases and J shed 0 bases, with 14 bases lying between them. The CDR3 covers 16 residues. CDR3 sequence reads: CASSAQGSYSNQPQHF. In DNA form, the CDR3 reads TGCGCCAGCAGCGCTCAGGGCTCGTATAGCAATCAGCCCCAGCATTTT. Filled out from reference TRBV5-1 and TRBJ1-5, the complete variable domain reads KAGVTQTPRYLIKTRGQQVTLSCSPISGHRSVSWYQQTPGQGLQFLFEYFSETQRNKGNFPGRFSGRQFSNSRSEMNVSTLELGDSALYLCASSAQGSYSNQPQHFGDGTRLSIL.

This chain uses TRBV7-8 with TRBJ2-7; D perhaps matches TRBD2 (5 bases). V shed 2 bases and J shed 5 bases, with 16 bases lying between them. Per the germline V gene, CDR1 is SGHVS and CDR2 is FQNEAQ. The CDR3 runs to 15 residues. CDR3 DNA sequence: TGTGCCAGCAGCTTAAGCCGGGGAGCCACCCACGAGCAGTACGTC. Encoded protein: CASSLSRGATHEQYV.

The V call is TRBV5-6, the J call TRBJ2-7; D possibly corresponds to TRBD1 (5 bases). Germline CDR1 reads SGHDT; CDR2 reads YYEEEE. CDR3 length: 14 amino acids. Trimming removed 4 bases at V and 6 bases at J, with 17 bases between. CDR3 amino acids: CASSRRDLSGEQYV. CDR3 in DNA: TGTGCCAGCAGCCGCAGGGATCTTTCAGGCGAGCAGTACGTC.

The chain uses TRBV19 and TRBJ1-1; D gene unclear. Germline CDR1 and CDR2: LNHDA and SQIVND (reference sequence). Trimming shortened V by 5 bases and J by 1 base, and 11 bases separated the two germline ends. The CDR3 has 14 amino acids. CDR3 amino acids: CASSGGFWNTEAFF. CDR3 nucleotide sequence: TGTGCCAGTAGTGGCGGGTTCTGGAACACTGAAGCTTTCTTT.

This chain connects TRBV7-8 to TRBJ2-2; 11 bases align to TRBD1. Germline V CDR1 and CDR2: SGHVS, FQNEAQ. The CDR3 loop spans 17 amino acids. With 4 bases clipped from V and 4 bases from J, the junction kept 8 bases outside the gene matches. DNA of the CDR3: TGTGCCAGCAGCTCCCCCGCTGGGACAGGGGGCACCGGGGAGCTGTTTTTT. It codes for CASSSPAGTGGTGELFF.

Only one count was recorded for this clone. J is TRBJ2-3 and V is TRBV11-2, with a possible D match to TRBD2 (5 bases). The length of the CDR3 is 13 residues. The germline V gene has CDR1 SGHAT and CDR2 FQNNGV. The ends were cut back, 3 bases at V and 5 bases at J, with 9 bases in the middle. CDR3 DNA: TGTGCCAGCAGCTTGGCCGGGGAAGATACGCAGTATTTT. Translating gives CASSLAGEDTQYF.

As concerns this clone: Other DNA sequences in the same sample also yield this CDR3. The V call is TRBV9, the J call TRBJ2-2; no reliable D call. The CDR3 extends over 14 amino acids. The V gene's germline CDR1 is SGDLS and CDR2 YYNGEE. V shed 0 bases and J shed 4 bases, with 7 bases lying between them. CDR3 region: CASSVGGGTGELFF. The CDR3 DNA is TGTGCCAGCAGCGTAGGAGGCGGCACCGGGGAGCTGTTTTTT. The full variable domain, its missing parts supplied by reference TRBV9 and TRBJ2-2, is DSGVTQTPKHLITATGQRVTLRCSPRSGDLSVYWYQQSLDQGLQFLIQYYNGEERAKGNILERFSAQQFPDLHSELNLSSLELGDSALYFCASSVGGGTGELFFGEGSRLTVL.

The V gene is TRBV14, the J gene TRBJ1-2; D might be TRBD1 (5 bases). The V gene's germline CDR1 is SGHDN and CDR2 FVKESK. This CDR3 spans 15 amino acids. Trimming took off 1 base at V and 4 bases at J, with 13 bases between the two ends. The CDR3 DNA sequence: TGTGCCAGCAGCCAAGCCGGGTTGGGGGGCTATGGCTACACCTTC. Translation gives CASSQAGLGGYGYTF.

This chain's CDR3 is CAWSRTGVNEKLFF. The DNA of the CDR3 is TGTGCCTGGAGTCGGACAGGGGTAAATGAAAAACTGTTTTTT. The chain couples TRBV30 to TRBJ1-4; 9 bases map to TRBD1. The germline V gene encodes CDR1 GTSNPN and CDR2 SVGIG (reference sequence). There are 14 residues in the CDR3. After removal of 2 bases from V and 5 bases from J, the junction contained 3 bases not matched to a gene.

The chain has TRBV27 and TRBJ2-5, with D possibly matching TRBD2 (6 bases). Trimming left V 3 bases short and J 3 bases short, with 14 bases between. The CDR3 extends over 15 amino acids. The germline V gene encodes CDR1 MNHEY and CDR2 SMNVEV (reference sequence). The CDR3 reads CASSFAIGTEETQYF. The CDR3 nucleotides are TGTGCCAGCAGTTTCGCTATAGGGACTGAAGAGACCCAGTACTTC.

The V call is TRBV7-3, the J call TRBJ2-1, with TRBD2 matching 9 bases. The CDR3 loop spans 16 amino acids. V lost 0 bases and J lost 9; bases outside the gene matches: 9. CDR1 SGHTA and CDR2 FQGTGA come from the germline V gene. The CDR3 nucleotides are TGTGCCAGCAGCTTAACCGGGACTAGCCTTCAGGGTGAGCAGTTCTTC. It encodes CASSLTGTSLQGEQFF.

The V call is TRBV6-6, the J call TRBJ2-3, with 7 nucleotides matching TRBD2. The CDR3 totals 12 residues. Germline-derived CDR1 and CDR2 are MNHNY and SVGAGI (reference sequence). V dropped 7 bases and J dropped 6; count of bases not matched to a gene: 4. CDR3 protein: CASTNGRDTQYF. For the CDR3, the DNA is TGTGCCAGCACCAACGGGAGGGATACGCAGTATTTT.

As DNA, the CDR3 is TGTGCCAGCAGTGAAGAGGCCCAGGGTTTTGAAAAACTGTTTTTT. It specifies CASSEEAQGFEKLFF. The V gene is TRBV2, the J gene TRBJ1-4, with D tentatively TRBD1 (5 bases). Trimming removed 1 base from V and 7 bases from J, with 13 bases in between. The CDR3 covers 15 residues. Germline CDR1 reads SNHLY; CDR2 reads FYNNEI.

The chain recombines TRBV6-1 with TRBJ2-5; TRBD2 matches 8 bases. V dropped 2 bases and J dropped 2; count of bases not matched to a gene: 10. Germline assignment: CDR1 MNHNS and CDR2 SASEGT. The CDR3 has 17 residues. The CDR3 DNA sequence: TGTGCCAGCAGTGAATCCCCGTCCGGGAGGGGGCAAGAGACCCAGTACTTC. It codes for CASSESPSGRGQETQYF.

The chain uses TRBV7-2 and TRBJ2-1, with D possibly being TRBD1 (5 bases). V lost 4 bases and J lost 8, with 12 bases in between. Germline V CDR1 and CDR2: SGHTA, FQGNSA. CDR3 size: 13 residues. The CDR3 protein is CASSSSWGDEQFF. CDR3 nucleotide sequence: TGTGCCAGCAGCTCCTCGTGGGGCGATGAGCAGTTCTTC.

CDR3 region: CASSRSSTEAFF. CDR3 bases: TGTGCCAGCAGCCGGTCGTCCACTGAAGCTTTCTTT. The rearrangement uses TRBV5-6 and TRBJ1-1; D gene uncertain. Trimming cost V 4 bases and J 4 bases, with 8 bases left between them. This CDR3 spans 12 amino acids. Germline lookup yields CDR1 SGHDT and CDR2 YYEEEE.

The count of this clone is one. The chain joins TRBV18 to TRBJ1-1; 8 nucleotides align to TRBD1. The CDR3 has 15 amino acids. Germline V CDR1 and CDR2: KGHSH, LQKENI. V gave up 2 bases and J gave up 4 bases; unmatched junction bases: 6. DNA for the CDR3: TGTGCCAGCTCACCAGAAGGGACAGGATCCACTGAAGCTTTCTTT. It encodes CASSPEGTGSTEAFF.

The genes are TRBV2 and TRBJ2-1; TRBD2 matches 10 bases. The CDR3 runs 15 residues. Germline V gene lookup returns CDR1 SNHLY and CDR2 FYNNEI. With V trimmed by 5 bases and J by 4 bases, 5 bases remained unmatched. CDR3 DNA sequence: TGTGCCAGCAGTCGGACTAGCGGAACTTACAATGAGCAGTTCTTC. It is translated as CASSRTSGTYNEQFF.

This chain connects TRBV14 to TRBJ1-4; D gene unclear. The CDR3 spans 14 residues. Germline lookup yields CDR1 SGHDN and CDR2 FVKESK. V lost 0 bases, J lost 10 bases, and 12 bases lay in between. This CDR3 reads CASSQETQAGKLFF. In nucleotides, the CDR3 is TGTGCCAGCAGCCAAGAGACGCAGGCGGGAAAACTGTTTTTT.

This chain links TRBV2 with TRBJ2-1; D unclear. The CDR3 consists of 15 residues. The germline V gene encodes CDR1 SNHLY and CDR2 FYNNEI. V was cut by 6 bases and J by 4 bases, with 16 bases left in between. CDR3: CASSESRLSYNEQFF. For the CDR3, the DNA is TGTGCCAGCAGCGAGTCGCGACTGAGTTACAATGAGCAGTTCTTC.

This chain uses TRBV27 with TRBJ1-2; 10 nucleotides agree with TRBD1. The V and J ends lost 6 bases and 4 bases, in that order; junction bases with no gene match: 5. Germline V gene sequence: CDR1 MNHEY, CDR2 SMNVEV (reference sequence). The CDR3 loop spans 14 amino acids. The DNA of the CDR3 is TGTGCCAGCAGGACAGGGGGCGCCATCTATGGCTACACCTTC. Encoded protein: CASRTGGAIYGYTF.

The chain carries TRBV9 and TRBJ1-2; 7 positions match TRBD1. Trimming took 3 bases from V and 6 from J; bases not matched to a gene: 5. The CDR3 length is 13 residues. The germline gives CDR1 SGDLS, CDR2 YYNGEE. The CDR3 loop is CASSATGMHGYTF. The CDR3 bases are TGTGCCAGCAGCGCGACAGGGATGCATGGCTACACCTTC.